The next 25 T cell receptor beta chains were all read from a single sample in a study of control samples from healthy donors and cancer patients. TCRdb's table, derived via immunoSEQ multiplex PCR, lists solely in-frame clones and lacks some. The sample holds 150,000 to 180,000 clones, about 94% seen once. The specimen was blood. Every receptor here comes from a man aged 40-55 years in good health.

Details on this clone: Other DNA sequences in this specimen translate into the identical CDR3. This chain uses TRBV4-1 with TRBJ2-1; perhaps TRBD2 as D (5 bases). Trimming removed 1 base at V and 7 bases at J, with 5 bases between. The CDR3 extends over 12 amino acids. Germline loops: CDR1 MGHRA, CDR2 YSYEKL. This chain's CDR3 is CASSQGGNEQFF. CDR3 DNA: TGCGCCAGCAGCCAAGGAGGGAATGAGCAGTTCTTC.

This rearrangement joins TRBV6-5 to TRBJ1-4; tentatively, D is TRBD1 (6 bases). The CDR3 is made up of 15 amino acids. In germline, CDR1 is MNHEY, CDR2 SVGAGI. Trimming removed 6 bases from V and 0 bases from J, with 11 bases in between. The CDR3 DNA follows: TGTGCCAGCAGACCCGACAGGTCAACTAATGAAAAACTGTTTTTT. Its protein is CASRPDRSTNEKLFF.

V gene TRBV4-1 combines with J gene TRBJ2-7, with 9 bases fitting TRBD2. The trim removed 0 bases at V and 5 bases at J, leaving 2 bases unmatched. Per germline, CDR1 MGHRA and CDR2 YSYEKL. CDR3 length: 14 amino acids. DNA for the CDR3: TGCGCCAGCAGCCAAGAGATAGCGGGGGACGAGCAGTACTTC. Protein product: CASSQEIAGDEQYF.

The chain has TRBV2 and TRBJ1-1; 7 bases fit TRBD1. The V segment lost 8 bases and the J segment 5 bases; nucleotides outside the gene matches: 14. The length of the CDR3 is 15 residues. Looked up from germline, CDR1 is SNHLY and CDR2 is FYNNEI. As DNA, the CDR3 is TGTGCCAGCGGGAAAGGGGGCTCGTCGAGGACTGAAGCTTTCTTT. This encodes CASGKGGSSRTEAFF.

V is TRBV30 and J is TRBJ2-3; perhaps TRBD1 as D (5 bases). The V end lost 2 bases, the J end lost 6 bases, and 15 bases lay between the germline ends. This CDR3 has 14 residues. The germline CDR1 and CDR2 sequences are GTSNPN and SVGIG (reference sequence). The CDR3 DNA reads TGTGCCTGGAGTACCGGACATGGAAGGGATACGCAGTATTTT. Protein product: CAWSTGHGRDTQYF.

This clone is a singleton in its sample. V gene TRBV27 combines with J gene TRBJ1-3, with a weak D call TRBD1 (5 bases). V was clipped by 3 bases and J by 4 bases, with 13 bases between them. CDR3 length: 15 amino acids. Germline-derived CDR1 and CDR2 are MNHEY and SMNVEV (reference sequence). The CDR3, as DNA: TGTGCCAGCAGTTTGCGACTTGGGGGGGGAAACACCATATATTTT. As protein: CASSLRLGGGNTIYF.

V and J are TRBV6-1 and TRBJ1-5; a possible D gene is TRBD1 (5 bases). The CDR3 runs 16 residues. The germline gives CDR1 MNHNS, CDR2 SASEGT. The V and J ends lost 1 base and 6 bases respectively, with 16 bases between them. The CDR3 DNA is TGTGCCAGCAGTGAAGGCATCGGTCGGGGGAGTCAGCCCCAGCATTTT. It specifies CASSEGIGRGSQPQHF.

The rearrangement links TRBV28 to TRBJ1-6; D gene unclear. This CDR3 comprises 14 residues. V was cut by 5 bases and J by 8 bases, with 13 bases left in between. Germline loops: CDR1 MDHEN, CDR2 SYDVKM. In nucleotides, the CDR3 is TGTGCCAGCAGTGCACGGAGCCTCGATTCACCCCTCCACTTT. Its protein product is CASSARSLDSPLHF.

The chain links TRBV27 to TRBJ1-5; perhaps TRBD1 as D (5 bases). Per germline, CDR1 MNHEY and CDR2 SMNVEV (reference sequence). Trimming took off 6 bases at V and 3 bases at J, with 18 bases between the two ends. The CDR3 length is 16 residues. CDR3 region: CASSRRGESPNQPQHF. The CDR3 coding sequence is TGTGCCAGCAGCCGTCGGGGGGAGTCCCCCAATCAGCCCCAGCATTTT.

The J gene is TRBJ1-4, the V gene TRBV6-1, with D possibly being TRBD1 (5 bases). The germline V and J ends were trimmed by 1 base and 6 bases, with 12 bases remaining between them. The CDR3 runs 15 residues. The V gene's germline CDR1 is MNHNS and CDR2 SASEGT. The CDR3 protein is CASSEGVQGDEKLFF. CDR3 in DNA: TGTGCCAGCAGTGAAGGTGTCCAGGGTGATGAAAAACTGTTTTTT.

The J gene is TRBJ1-1, the V gene TRBV2, with D perhaps TRBD1 (5 bases). V was shortened by 6 bases and J by 4 bases, with 12 bases between the two germline ends. The CDR3 has 13 amino acids. Germline CDR1 is SNHLY and CDR2 is FYNNEI. CDR3 bases: TGTGCCAGCAGCGTCAGGGAGAGCACTGAAGCTTTCTTT. Residues: CASSVRESTEAFF.

The J gene is TRBJ1-1, the V gene TRBV19; D remains ambiguous. The germline V gene encodes CDR1 LNHDA and CDR2 SQIVND (reference sequence). The CDR3 contains 15 residues. V was pared by 5 bases and J by 4 bases, with 17 bases between. CDR3 in amino acids: CASSVTPQGGTEAFF. The CDR3 coding sequence is TGTGCCAGTAGTGTCACCCCCCAAGGTGGCACTGAAGCTTTCTTT.

The chain couples TRBV5-1 to TRBJ1-1, with D uncertain. The CDR3 length is 13 residues. V was pared by 2 bases and J by 1 base, with 6 bases between. Per the germline V gene, CDR1 is SGHRS and CDR2 is YFSETQ. In nucleotides, the CDR3 is TGCGCCAGCAGCTTAGCTAGGAACACTGAAGCTTTCTTT. It translates to CASSLARNTEAFF.

The chain has TRBV5-1 and TRBJ2-1, with TRBD1 matching over 9 bases. The CDR3 has 15 amino acids. The junction had 4 bases not matched to a gene; V was cut back by 2 bases and J by 4 bases. The germline gives CDR1 SGHRS, CDR2 YFSETQ. CDR3 in amino acids: CASSLQGASYNEQFF. The CDR3 DNA is TGCGCCAGCAGCTTACAGGGGGCATCTTACAATGAGCAGTTCTTC.

The rearrangement uses TRBV18 and TRBJ1-2, with 8 positions matching TRBD1. The germline gives CDR1 KGHSH, CDR2 LQKENI. This CDR3 region has 16 residues. The V segment lost 6 bases and the J segment 5 bases; nucleotides outside the gene matches: 14. The CDR3 nucleotides are TGTGCCAGCTCCCCGGACAGGGTGGTAGTTGGTTATGGCTACACCTTC. Its protein is CASSPDRVVVGYGYTF.

The chain has TRBV4-1 and TRBJ1-5; 8 bases map to TRBD1. Germline values: CDR1 MGHRA, CDR2 YSYEKL. The junction had 5 bases not matched to a gene; V was cut back by 3 bases and J by 7 bases. The CDR3 runs to 14 residues. The CDR3 loop reads CASSHGQGLQPQHF. The CDR3 nucleotides are TGCGCCAGCAGCCACGGACAGGGTTTGCAGCCCCAGCATTTT.

This chain uses TRBV5-5 with TRBJ2-1; TRBD2 might be the D (6 bases). Germline V gene data show CDR1 as SGHKS and CDR2 as YYEKEE (reference sequence). There are 13 residues in the CDR3. V lost 4 bases, J lost 7 bases, and 12 bases lay in between. For the CDR3, the DNA is TGTGCCAGCAGCGGGCCGCTAGCGAATGAGCAGTTCTTC. Translated, it gives CASSGPLANEQFF.

The rearrangement links TRBV12-5 to TRBJ1-1; no reliable D call. Trimming removed 3 bases from V and 4 bases from J, with 15 bases in between. This CDR3 is built from 15 residues. Looked up from germline, CDR1 is LGHNT and CDR2 is FRNRAP. The CDR3 loop is CASGFDMGASTEAFF. DNA for the CDR3: TGTGCTAGTGGTTTCGATATGGGTGCAAGCACTGAAGCTTTCTTT.

The chain has TRBV30 and TRBJ2-2; the match to TRBD1 covers 7 bases. V lost 4 bases, J lost 6 bases, and 5 bases stayed unmatched. The CDR3 length is 13 residues. The germline CDR1 and CDR2 sequences are GTSNPN and SVGIG (reference sequence). CDR3 sequence: CAWMRTGAGELFF. The CDR3 DNA reads as TGTGCCTGGATGCGCACAGGGGCCGGGGAGCTGTTTTTT.

The J gene is TRBJ2-1, the V gene TRBV13; D is uncertain. CDR3 length: 15 amino acids. The V gene lost 5 bases and the J gene lost 3 bases, with 14 bases spanning the gap. The germline V gene has CDR1 PRHDT and CDR2 FYEKMQ (reference sequence). This chain's CDR3 is CASSVMTGFYNEQFF. The CDR3 region has the DNA TGTGCCAGCAGCGTGATGACTGGCTTCTACAATGAGCAGTTCTTC. The whole variable domain, remainder taken from reference TRBV13 and TRBJ2-1, is AAGVIQSPRHLIKEKRETATLKCYPIPRHDTVYWYQQGPGQDPQFLISFYEKMQSDKGSIPDRFSAQQFSDYHSELNMSSLELGDSALYFCASSVMTGFYNEQFFGPGTRLTVL.

This chain uses TRBV19 with TRBJ1-2; the D gene is possibly TRBD1 (5 bases). From germline, CDR1 is LNHDA and CDR2 SQIVND (reference sequence). The CDR3 extends over 14 amino acids. Trimming removed 5 bases from V and 2 bases from J, with 12 bases in between. The DNA for the CDR3 is TGTGCCAGTAGTTCCCAGGGCGGAAACTATGGCTACACCTTC. Its translation is CASSSQGGNYGYTF.

This chain links TRBV24-1 with TRBJ1-2, with D possibly TRBD1 on 5 matching bases. Trimming cost V 7 bases and J 3 bases, with 17 bases left between them. Germline CDR1 and CDR2: KGHDR and SFDVKD. This CDR3 spans 15 amino acids. The CDR3 loop reads CATSASLAGHYGYTF. CDR3 DNA: TGTGCCACCAGCGCCAGTTTGGCAGGGCACTATGGCTACACCTTC.

V gene TRBV19 combines with J gene TRBJ2-7, with D perhaps TRBD2 (5 bases). The ends were cut back, 1 base at V and 4 bases at J, with 8 bases in the middle. CDR1 and CDR2 from the germline V gene are LNHDA and SQIVND (reference sequence). This CDR3 has 13 amino acids. The CDR3 DNA reads TGTGCCAGTAGTATAGCCGGCGGGTACGAGCAGTACTTC. Its translation is CASSIAGGYEQYF.

A note on this clone: Other DNA sequences in this specimen translate into the identical CDR3. V and J are TRBV18 and TRBJ2-3; D uncertain. Germline V gene data show CDR1 as KGHSH and CDR2 as LQKENI. V was pared by 0 bases and J by 5 bases, with 6 bases between. The CDR3 loop spans 13 amino acids. CDR3 in DNA: TGTGCCAGCTCACCACCTGGCGGAGATACGCAGTATTTT. This codes for CASSPPGGDTQYF.

This clone appeared a single time. This rearrangement joins TRBV25-1 to TRBJ2-1, with TRBD1 matching 8 bases. Germline CDR1 and CDR2: MGHDK and SYGVNS. Trimming cost V 3 bases and J 5 bases; bases outside gene matches: 6. The CDR3 totals 15 residues. CDR3: CASSDPGTGDNEQFF. CDR3 DNA: TGTGCCAGCAGTGACCCCGGGACAGGCGACAATGAGCAGTTCTTC.